These T cell receptor beta chains were read from a single sample in a study of shared clonotypes between healthy human individuals. Assay: immunoSEQ multiplex PCR; the TCRdb copy retains only in-frame clones and omits some. This table holds approximately 840,000 clones, approximately 97% found once. Sequenced input: naive CD8+ T cells sorted from blood. All receptors derive from a man under 40 in good health. CDR3s include the opening cysteine and the closing phenylalanine or tryptophan. D genes are given only for firm matches. Clone size appears in some rows only: once, few, many, or a class for an expanded clone.

V	size	J	D	DNA	CDR3
TRBV4-1	NA	TRBJ1-5	TRBD1	TGCGCCAGCAGCCAAGGGACAGGGCATCAGCCCCAGCATTTT	CASSQGTGHQPQHF
TRBV7-9	NA	TRBJ2-7	NA	TGTGCCTCCTCTCGCCAGGGCTCCTACGAGCAGTACTTC	CASSRQGSYEQYF
TRBV4-1	NA	TRBJ2-4	TRBD2	TGCGCCAGCAGCCAAGTCGGCGGGAGGGCCAAAAACATTCAGTACTTC	CASSQVGGRAKNIQYF
TRBV11-2	NA	TRBJ1-1	NA	TGTGCCAGCAGCCCCCCCGGGACGATGAACACTGAAGCTTTCTTT	CASSPPGTMNTEAFF
TRBV29-1	few	TRBJ2-1	NA	TGCAGCGGTTGGGGGCGGCCGAGCGGGATGGAGTTAAATGAGCAGTTCTTC	CSGWGRPSGMELNEQFF
TRBV13	NA	TRBJ2-7	TRBD1	TGTGCCAGCAGCTCCGGGACAGACTACGAGCAGTACTTC	CASSSGTDYEQYF
TRBV9	NA	TRBJ2-6	NA	TGTGCCAGCAGCGTAGGAGTTTCTGGGGCCAACGTCCTGACTTTC	CASSVGVSGANVLTF
TRBV28	NA	TRBJ2-5	TRBD2	TGTGCCAGCAGTTTTGGACTAGCGGGACAAGAGACCCAGTACTTC	CASSFGLAGQETQYF
TRBV30	NA	TRBJ1-3	NA	TGTGCCTGGAGTCCCCAGGGTAAAGACTCCTTCTCTGGAAACACCATATATTTT	CAWSPQGKDSFSGNTIYF
TRBV4-1	NA	TRBJ1-5	TRBD1	TGCGCCAGCAGCCCCTCACCCACAGGGGGGCGCAATCAGCCCCAGCATTTT	CASSPSPTGGRNQPQHF
TRBV5-1	NA	TRBJ2-7	NA	TGCGCCAGCAGCTCGGGGTTCAGCTACGAGCAGTACTTC	CASSSGFSYEQYF
TRBV28	NA	TRBJ2-7	TRBD1	TGTGCCAGCAGTTTCGACAGGGCCTACGAGCAGTACTTC	CASSFDRAYEQYF
TRBV5-5	NA	TRBJ2-3	TRBD2	TGTGCCAGCAGCTTGGAGCGGGACACAGATACGCAGTATTTT	CASSLERDTDTQYF
TRBV27	NA	TRBJ2-3	NA	TGTGCCAGCAGTTTCCGAGGAGATACGCAGTATTTT	CASSFRGDTQYF
TRBV10-2	NA	TRBJ1-2	NA	TGCGCCAGCAGTGATGTAGGACCTAACTATGGCTACACCTTC	CASSDVGPNYGYTF
TRBV6-4	NA	TRBJ1-5	TRBD1	TGTGCCAGCAGTGACACAGGGGGGACCCAGCATTTT	CASSDTGGTQHF
TRBV29-1	once	TRBJ2-7	TRBD2	TGCAGCGTGAGACTAGCGGGAGAGGGCTACGAGCAGTACTTC	CSVRLAGEGYEQYF
TRBV9	NA	TRBJ1-1	NA	TGTGCCAGCAGCGTAGATGGCCAGAACACTGAAGCTTTCTTT	CASSVDGQNTEAFF
TRBV6-6	NA	TRBJ2-7	TRBD2	TGTGCCGGCCAAGCGGGAACGACCTACGAGCAGTACTTC	CAGQAGTTYEQYF
TRBV7-9	NA	TRBJ1-1	NA	TGTGCCAGCCGCGACAGATACACTGAAGCTTTCTTT	CASRDRYTEAFF
TRBV7-9	NA	TRBJ1-1	NA	TGTGCCAGCAGCCCCCTTGGGGACACTGAAGCTTTCTTT	CASSPLGDTEAFF
TRBV5-1	NA	TRBJ2-1	NA	TGCGCCAGCAGCCATAGCGGAAGTTACCCTCGGAATGAGCAGTTCTTC	CASSHSGSYPRNEQFF
TRBV4-1	NA	TRBJ2-2	NA	TGCGCCAGCAGCCAGGGGCCCCTCGCCGGGGAGCTGTTTTTT	CASSQGPLAGELFF
TRBV15	NA	TRBJ2-7	NA	TGTGCCACCAGCAGATCAACGGGGCACTCCTACGAGCAGTACTTC	CATSRSTGHSYEQYF
TRBV11-2	NA	TRBJ2-2	NA	TGTGCCAGCAGCTTAGATTGGGCGTATCAGAACACCGGGGAGCTGTTTTTT	CASSLDWAYQNTGELFF
TRBV6-9	NA	TRBJ1-5	NA	TGTGCCAGCAGTTATTGGAGTAGCAATCAGCCCCAGCATTTT	CASSYWSSNQPQHF
TRBV7-9	NA	TRBJ1-1	NA	TGTGCCAGCAGCTCCTCGGGTAAAGAAGCTTTCTTT	CASSSSGKEAFF